The 3 T cell receptor beta chains reported below all come from one sample, sequenced in a study of early T cells in non-severe SARS-CoV-2 infection. Each CDR3 protein gets one entry after TCRdb re-called the 5' RACE reads with MiXCR. The data show 55,000 to 65,000 distinct CDR3 sequences, around 12% seen once. The sample here was whole blood, taken at baseline. The receptors come from an adult who was a healthcare worker with PCR-confirmed SARS-CoV-2 infection or an uninfected control (not recorded which).

Only a few counts were recorded for this clonotype. This chain uses TRBV19 with TRBJ2-7; the D is unclear. Trimming removed 5 bases at V and 5 bases at J, with 13 bases between. CDR1 is LNHDA and CDR2 is SQIVND in the germline V gene (reference sequence). This CDR3 has 13 residues. CDR3 residues: CASSPRRGDEQYF. The CDR3 DNA sequence: TGTGCCAGTAGTCCCCGGCGCGGAGACGAGCAGTACTTC.

This clonotype was recorded a few times. The gene calls are TRBV7-6 and TRBJ2-7, with D tentatively TRBD1 or TRBD2 (5 bases each). The V gene's germline CDR1 is SGHVS and CDR2 FNYEAQ. The CDR3 totals 14 residues. V lost 6 bases to trimming and J lost 2 bases, with 14 bases between them. Here the CDR3 DNA reads TGTGCCAGCAGTTCCGGGGACCGGGCCTACGAGCAGTACTTC. Translating gives CASSSGDRAYEQYF.

This clonotype was detected many times. The V gene is TRBV19, the J gene TRBJ1-4; D gene unclear. V was shortened by 6 bases and J by 0 bases, with 14 bases between the two germline ends. Germline CDR1 is LNHDA and CDR2 is SQIVND (reference sequence). The CDR3 is 16 residues long. The CDR3 region has the DNA TGTGCCAGTAGGAGAAGGGCTTTTGCAACTAATGAAAAACTGTTTTTT. It translates to CASRRRAFATNEKLFF.